Given below is one T cell receptor beta chain in context. Its target antigen remains unknown. Base qualities were left out, and no much larger clone turns up one base away. The data stem from a study of OX40 agonist ivuxolimab in advanced cancers. Broadly, across the study: Ivuxolimab was an agonistic, fully human IgG2 monoclonal antibody directed against OX40 (CD134), a costimulatory receptor. Intravenous ivuxolimab was administered to patients every 2 weeks at six dose levels: 0.01, 0.1, 0.3, 1.5, 3 and 10 mg/kg. Of the roughly 52 dose-escalation patients, hepatocellular carcinoma was present in some 19, melanoma in around 15, renal cell carcinoma in 9 and head and neck cancer in 9. The dose-escalation cohort was almost 85% male with a mean age of about 60 years, ranging from roughly 20 to 80. Prior anti-PD-1, anti-PD-L1 or anti-CTLA-4 therapy was permitted, and checkpoint inhibitors had been received by less than 45% of dose-escalation patients. Partial responses were achieved by three dose-escalation patients, of whom one had hepatocellular carcinoma and two had cutaneous melanoma. The purpose of peripheral TCRbeta sequencing was to test whether ivuxolimab changed TCR sequence diversity and led to clonal T-cell expansion. The paper reports the monotherapy dose-escalation portion (N of about 47 patients) of the phase I ivuxolimab trial.

The trial excluded patients who had a history of autoimmune disease or who were on systemic immunosuppression. Peripheral blood for TCR sequencing was drawn from every dose cohort at baseline, at cycle 4 day 1 and at cycle 7 day 1. The samples were taken from a phase I, first-in-human, multicenter, open-label dose-escalation trial of ivuxolimab. The trial enrolled adults with locally advanced or metastatic head and neck squamous cell, hepatocellular, melanoma or renal cell carcinoma. Before TCR sequencing, CD4+ T cells and CD8+ T cells from peripheral blood were sorted into separate populations. Genomic DNA was isolated from the sorted cells so that the TCRbeta CDR3 region could be sequenced. The immunoSEQ Assay was used for sequencing of TCRbeta CDR3 regions. TCRdb stores this immuneACCESS table with in-frame sequences only. Part of the clones is absent; in the studies checked, under half of the shortfall reflects unresolved V genes, and no reason is known for the rest. The sample table records over 60,000 clones; around 89% of these occur just once. The ten largest clones take up roughly 0.38% of the sample.

The V end loses 5 bases and the J end loses 0 bases, and a stretch of 7 bases separates them. Based on the germline V gene, the CDR1 and CDR2 sequences are MNHEY and SVGAGI. The CDR3 contains 13 residues, cysteine and phenylalanine counted. Only the CDR3 DNA stays, 39 bases, in frame from base 1. What the authors observed across the whole study: In the 0.1-3.0 mg/kg groups, partial responders were among the patients with the lowest normalized peripheral clonal expansion, particularly in CD8+ T cells. After ivuxolimab, more expanded clones were found on average in CD8+ T cells than in CD4+ T cells. The antigen specificity of the clonally expanded peripheral T cells was not determined. At doses from 0.1 to 3.0 mg/kg, clonal expansion was seen in both CD4+ and CD8+ blood T cells between baseline and week 6. Low levels of normalized T-cell clonal expansion were also shown by some nonresponding patients.

The material was CD4+ or CD8+ T cells sorted from blood, obtained in a trial of the OX40 agonist ivuxolimab. This chain is built from TRBV6-5 and TRBJ1-2, with a weak D call of TRBD1 (6 bases match). The receptor was derived from an adult with an advanced solid tumor such as melanoma, head and neck, liver or kidney cancer. The bases read TGTGCCAGCAGTAGGGGGACTAACTATGGCTACACCTTC. Its translation reads: CASSRGTNYGYTF.